This TCR beta chain is drawn from a study of blood T cell repertoires in COVID-19. Repertoires were generated with immunoSEQ multiplex PCR, while TCRdb's copy carries only in-frame clones and drops some. The sample holds over 100,000 clones, 60% to 80% seen once. Germline CDR1 reads SGHNT; CDR2 reads YYREEE (reference sequence). The CDR3 runs 13 residues. V dropped 8 bases and J dropped 10 bases, with 19 bases sitting between them. This clone occurred once. The rearrangement joins TRBV5-4 to TRBJ2-1, with D possibly matching TRBD2 (6 bases). The receptor was derived from a man aged 55 to 70 with active or convalescent COVID-19. The sample taken for sequencing was peripheral blood. The CDR3 is CASAIGAGWEQFF. The CDR3 DNA is TGTGCCAGTGCGATAGGGGCGGGGTGGGAGCAGTTCTTC.